This TCR beta chain was sequenced for a study of shared clonotypes between healthy human individuals. The overall study: Per-donor plates numbered three CD4 naive, three CD4 memory, two CD8 naive and one CD8 memory.

The V gene lost 4 bases and the J gene lost 0 bases, with 13 bases spanning the gap. Germline V gene sequence: CDR1 SGDLS, CDR2 YYNGEE. The CDR3 contains 16 residues. Turning to this clone: Its cognate antigen is unknown.

General study points: For naive CD4 cells, around 5% of clonotypes were shared across a few donors. Generation probabilities of non-shared clonotypes were lower (relative to those shared by all four donors). The low donor count limited represented genetic and exposure-history diversity.

The assay was immunoSEQ multiplex PCR, and TCRdb's table has in-frame clones only and misses some. This sample yields roughly 2,300,000 clones, of which 85% to 95% are seen a single time; 0.37% belongs to the top ten. The chain recombines TRBV9 with TRBJ2-2; D is perhaps TRBD1 or TRBD2 (5 bases each). The receptor was derived from a man younger than 30 in good health. Some clones in this sample may be carry-over from other donors' samples. Sequencing used naive CD4+ T cells from PBMCs. This sample's subset: CD45RA+ positively selected. In nucleotides, the CDR3 is TGTGCCAGCAGCAAACGGGACGCCGCGAACACCGGGGAGCTGTTTTTT. Its translation: CASSKRDAANTGELFF.